These 22 T cell receptor beta chains share one sample of origin, sequenced in a study of T cells in Graves' hyperthyroidism and ophthalmopathy. RNA transcripts gave rise to amplified TCR beta CDR3 regions. The TCR CDR3 first-round RT-PCR relied on the HTBI primer set. TCRdb reprocessed the multiplex PCR reads with MiXCR, giving one entry per CDR3 protein. The data hold approximately 98,000 distinct CDR3 sequences, with approximately 42% observed a single time. Sample: peripheral blood or thyroid tissue (not recorded which). These TCRs come from a woman aged 25 to 39 with Graves' hyperthyroidism.

There are many counts of this clonotype. The chain uses TRBV20-1 and TRBJ1-6; the match to TRBD1 covers 7 bases. CDR3 length: 14 residues. Germline-derived CDR1 and CDR2 are DFQATT and SNEGSKA (reference sequence). V shed 5 bases and J 10 bases; nucleotides not matched to a gene: 11. CDR3 DNA: TGCAGTGCTTCCCAAGACAGGGCTGGATCACCCCTCCACTTT. This encodes CSASQDRAGSPLHF.

A word on this clonotype: A read error is possible here, since a much larger clone lies one base away. The genes are TRBV7-9 and TRBJ2-3; no clear D gene. Trimming cost V 6 bases and J 4 bases, with 11 bases left between them. This CDR3 has 13 residues. Looked up from germline, CDR1 is SEHNR and CDR2 is FQNEAQ (reference sequence). CDR3 residues: CASSRERPDTQYF. The CDR3 nucleotides are TGTGCCAGCAGTAGAGAGAGGCCAGATACGCAGTATTTT. Full variable domain (remainder filled in from reference TRBV7-9 and TRBJ2-3): DTGVSQNPRHKITKRGQNVTFRCDPISEHNRLYWYRQTLGQGPEFLTYFQNEAQLEKSRLLSDRFSAERPKGSFSTLEIQRTEQGDSAMYLCASSRERPDTQYFGPGTRLTVL.

The chain employs TRBV4-2 and TRBJ2-5; D may be TRBD2 (5 bases). The V gene's germline CDR1 is LGHNA and CDR2 YNFKEQ. Trimming removed 4 bases at V and 2 bases at J, with 11 bases between. The CDR3 is 14 amino acids. DNA for the CDR3: TGTGCCAGCAGCCCCCCCCCGGGACAAGAGACCCAGTACTTC. Translation gives CASSPPPGQETQYF.

In this sample, this clonotype turned up many times. The chain couples TRBV5-1 to TRBJ1-1, with 7 bases lining up with TRBD1. Unmatched junction bases numbered 9, after V lost 2 bases and J lost 11 bases. The CDR3 consists of 13 residues. The V gene's germline CDR1 is SGHRS and CDR2 YFSETQ. The CDR3 region is CASSLGTAGSAFF. The CDR3 region has the DNA TGCGCCAGCAGCTTAGGGACAGCGGGATCGGCTTTCTTT.

This clonotype was observed many times. The J gene is TRBJ1-4, the V gene TRBV10-3; weak D call: TRBD1 (5 bases). The CDR3 consists of 15 residues. Trimming removed 9 bases at V and 2 bases at J, with 16 bases between. Germline CDR1 ENHRY, CDR2 SYGVKD. DNA for the CDR3: TGTGCCATGAGTCCCGGGGGGGGGACTAATGAAAAACTGTTTTTT. This translates into CAMSPGGGTNEKLFF.

At least ten counts were recorded for this clonotype. The rearrangement joins TRBV19 to TRBJ2-2; 11 nucleotides align to TRBD1. V shed 10 bases, J shed 1 base, and the junction held 2 bases outside the gene matches. The germline V gene has CDR1 LNHDA and CDR2 SQIVND (reference sequence). This CDR3 region has 14 residues. Here the CDR3 DNA reads TGTGCCACGGGACAGGGGGTGAACACCGGGGAGCTGTTTTTT. Translated: CATGQGVNTGELFF.

This clonotype showed up just a few times. The chain is built from TRBV4-2 and TRBJ2-3; no definite D call. Trimming shortened V by 0 bases and J by 5 bases, and 3 bases separated the two germline ends. CDR1 LGHNA and CDR2 YNFKEQ come from the germline V gene. The CDR3 extends over 12 amino acids. CDR3 DNA: TGTGCCAGCAGCCAAGAAGGAGATACGCAGTATTTT. It codes for CASSQEGDTQYF.

The table lists this clonotype with a few counts. The chain combines TRBV27 with TRBJ2-3, with D uncertain. The germline V and J ends were trimmed by 7 bases and 0 bases, with 5 bases remaining between them. CDR3 size: 12 residues. From germline, CDR1 is MNHEY and CDR2 SMNVEV (reference sequence). The CDR3: CASTLSTDTQYF. For the CDR3, the DNA is TGTGCCAGCACCCTCAGCACAGATACGCAGTATTTT.

This clonotype has at least ten counts. The CDR3 end shows no conserved phenylalanine or tryptophan, and so a read error is likely. The V and J genes are TRBV10-3 and TRBJ2-7; tentatively, D is TRBD2 (6 bases). From germline, CDR1 is ENHRY and CDR2 SYGVKD. The CDR3 sequence is 13 residues long. Trimming removed 6 bases from V and 3 bases from J, with 12 bases in between. The CDR3 here is CAIRSSGSYEQYL. The CDR3 bases are TGTGCCATCAGGAGTTCCGGGAGCTACGAGCAGTACCTC.

This clonotype appeared many times. The chain has TRBV6-6 and TRBJ2-7, with 7 nucleotides matching TRBD1. V shed 4 bases and J 5 bases; nucleotides not matched to a gene: 11. The germline V gene encodes CDR1 MNHNY and CDR2 SVGAGI (reference sequence). This CDR3 region has 15 residues. CDR3 sequence reads: CASSSHSDRADEQYF. The CDR3, as DNA: TGTGCCAGCAGTTCCCACTCCGACAGGGCCGACGAGCAGTACTTC.

CDR3 loop: CSARVLGGNVGTQYF. The CDR3 region has the DNA TGCAGTGCTAGAGTTCTCGGCGGGAACGTCGGGACCCAGTACTTC. The rearrangement joins TRBV20-1 to TRBJ2-5, with TRBD2 as a possible D gene (6 bases). The CDR3 spans 15 residues. The germline V gene has CDR1 DFQATT and CDR2 SNEGSKA (reference sequence). Trimming took 1 base from V and 7 from J, leaving 19 bases between them.

The table lists this clonotype with many counts. The chain employs TRBV6-1 and TRBJ1-1, with TRBD1 as a possible D gene (5 bases). Per the germline V gene, CDR1 is MNHNS and CDR2 is SASEGT. V lost 10 bases and J 0 bases, leaving 18 bases between the germline ends. CDR3 length: 15 amino acids. The CDR3 spells CATNRGPGLNTEAFF. The CDR3 DNA follows: TGTGCCACCAATCGGGGCCCTGGCTTGAACACTGAAGCTTTCTTT.

This clonotype has ten or more counts. The J gene is TRBJ1-1, the V gene TRBV6-5, with TRBD1 matching 11 bases. CDR1 and CDR2 (germline): MNHEY, SVGAGI. J gave up 5 bases and V 4 bases, and 9 bases lay outside the gene matches. The CDR3 is 16 amino acids. Here the CDR3 reads CASSFLPGQGGTEAFF. In nucleotides, the CDR3 is TGTGCCAGCAGTTTTCTTCCGGGACAGGGGGGGACTGAAGCTTTCTTT.

The chain employs TRBV25-1 and TRBJ1-6; D is perhaps TRBD1 (5 bases). The CDR3 is 14 amino acids. Germline V gene lookup returns CDR1 MGHDK and CDR2 SYGVNS. V dropped 9 bases and J dropped 6 bases, with 15 bases sitting between them. DNA of the CDR3: TGTGCCAGTCTTTTCAGGGAGATTAATTCACCCCTCCACTTT. It yields the protein CASLFREINSPLHF.

This clonotype was observed a single time. The rearrangement links TRBV10-2 to TRBJ2-7; the D is unclear. CDR3 length equals 12 residues. In germline, CDR1 is WSHSY, CDR2 SAAADI. V was cut by 0 bases and J by 6 bases, with 6 bases left in between. The CDR3 DNA reads as TGCGCCAGCAGTGAGTCGAACGGCGAGCAGTACTTC. This gives the protein CASSESNGEQYF.

This clonotype was detected once. The rearrangement links TRBV20-1 to TRBJ2-7; 9 bases line up with TRBD1. The length of the CDR3 is 15 residues. Germline V gene data show CDR1 as DFQATT and CDR2 as SNEGSKA (reference sequence). Losses at the gene ends were 2 bases for V and 6 bases for J; bases not matched to a gene: 11. The CDR3 protein is CSARYPGQGLGEQYF. As DNA, the CDR3 is TGCAGTGCTAGATACCCGGGACAGGGTTTGGGCGAGCAGTACTTC.

This clonotype has ten or more counts. The chain links TRBV6-1 to TRBJ2-7; D uncertain. The CDR3 loop spans 13 amino acids. The V gene's germline CDR1 is MNHNS and CDR2 SASEGT. Between the trimmed V and J ends, which lost 7 bases and 2 bases, there was a span of 12 bases. The CDR3 here is CASIEQSPYEQYF. The CDR3 region has the DNA TGTGCCAGCATAGAGCAATCTCCCTACGAGCAGTACTTC.

The V call is TRBV6-5, the J call TRBJ1-2; 9 nucleotides agree with TRBD1. V shed 5 bases and J 12 bases; nucleotides not matched to a gene: 10. CDR3 length: 13 residues. Germline V lookup: CDR1 MNHEY, CDR2 SVGAGI. The CDR3 coding sequence is TGTGCCAGCAGTGGGTGGGACAGGGATCTAAACACCTTC. Its protein is CASSGWDRDLNTF.

The chain links TRBV7-1 to TRBJ1-4, with a weak D call TRBD1 (5 bases). TRBV7-1 is labeled an ORF, and its function is uncertain. The CDR3 length is 17 residues. V was trimmed by 5 bases and J by 0 bases, leaving 16 bases between them. The CDR3 bases are TGTGCCAGCAGCCTCCAGGGCCGAGCCGCAACTAATGAAAAACTGTTTTTT. Translating it yields CASSLQGRAATNEKLFF.

This clonotype showed up many times. This chain uses TRBV5-5 with TRBJ1-2; D perhaps matches TRBD1 (6 bases). Germline assignment: CDR1 SGHKS and CDR2 YYEKEE (reference sequence). Trimming removed 4 bases from V and 2 bases from J, with 9 bases in between. The CDR3 contains 13 residues. CDR3 residues: CASSPGQNYGYTF. Here the CDR3 DNA reads TGTGCCAGCAGCCCAGGACAGAACTATGGCTACACCTTC.

This rearrangement joins TRBV7-9 to TRBJ2-2; 8 bases map to TRBD1. The CDR3 has 16 residues. V trimming: 3 bases; J trimming: 5 bases; junction bases outside the gene matches: 8. Germline loops: CDR1 SEHNR, CDR2 FQNEAQ (reference sequence). DNA for the CDR3: TGTGCCAGCAGCTTTGTCCCCAGGGGGCTGACCGGGGAGCTGTTTTTT. This encodes CASSFVPRGLTGELFF.

V usage is TRBV11-1 and J usage is TRBJ1-1; tentatively, D is TRBD1 (5 bases). Between the trimmed V and J ends, which lost 6 bases and 7 bases, there was a span of 18 bases. This CDR3 contains 14 residues. Germline V CDR1 and CDR2: SGHAT, FQDESV (reference sequence). The CDR3 loop is CASSFFGGAVEAFF. In DNA form, the CDR3 reads TGTGCCAGCAGTTTCTTCGGGGGAGCCGTTGAAGCTTTCTTT.